This TCR beta chain is from a study of blood T cells in healthy people across ages. Whole-study findings and limits: A strong correlation between TCR beta diversity and naive T cell percentage was seen. Naive CD4+ cells and diversity were both higher in long-lived donors than in aged donors. With age, beta diversity per million T cells declined roughly linearly, significantly by 40.

The second PCR ran roughly 6 to 11 cycles with a sample-barcoded 5' primer and J-beta primers. TCRdb used MiXCR to reprocess the 5' RACE reads, holding one entry per CDR3 protein. This sample has 1,100,000 or so distinct CDR3 sequences, with over 35% found just once. The CDR3 is made up of 14 amino acids. V was trimmed by 4 bases and J by 4 bases, leaving 12 bases between them. CDR1 LGHDT and CDR2 YNNKEL come from the germline V gene (reference sequence). On this clonotype: Its target is unknown.

The chain is built from TRBV3-1 and TRBJ2-3; D unclear. The sequence was obtained from a woman aged 55-75 years in good health. The sample comprised blood. The CDR3 protein is CASSLIAGPDTQYF. The CDR3 nucleotides read TGTGCCAGCAGCCTAATCGCCGGGCCAGATACGCAGTATTTT.